What follows describes a single T cell receptor beta chain. Its antigen is unidentified. Assay used: immunoSEQ multiplex PCR; TCRdb lists only in-frame clones, some missing. The sample includes 95,000 to 110,000 clones, less than 95% seen only once; the top ten take about 4.8%. The entry originates in a study of T cell responses to AZD1222 COVID-19 vaccine. The J segment lost 2 bases and the V segment lost 1 base, leaving 11 bases of the junction unmatched. The CDR3 is made up of 18 amino acids. Germline loops: CDR1 MDHEN, CDR2 SYDVKM. Study-level points and caveats: Just a handful of AZD1222 recipients tested seropositive at baseline.

This sequence originates from an adult in good health. The chain uses TRBV28 and TRBJ1-3; TRBD1 matches at 7 bases. The specimen was peripheral blood, collected on day 0 of AZD1222 vaccination. For the CDR3, the DNA is TGTGCCAGCAGTTTATTTCCCGGGACAGTCATCGCTGGAAACACCATATATTTT. Its translation: CASSLFPGTVIAGNTIYF.